This T cell receptor (beta chain) was obtained from a study of cytomegalovirus exposure and HLA in healthy donors. At the level of the study: Earlier, roughly 180 million T cells were analyzed, and around 100 million unique TCR beta sequences were found among them.

This clone has just one count. The antigen is not known. Whole-study results and caveats: The dataset shows that most TCR sequences were rare, while some public TCRs occurred in many donors.

The PCR employed 60 Vbeta primers together with 13 Jbeta primers. TCRdb keeps only in-frame clones here, not all; method: immunoSEQ multiplex PCR. The sample has some 140,000 clones, roughly 80% seen once. Sequenced material: PBMCs. The sequence was collected from a man younger than 35 in good health and CMV-seronegative.

The CDR3 sequence: CASSGGLAGRETQYF. The CDR3 DNA reads TGTGCCAGCAGCGGGGGACTAGCGGGGCGAGAGACCCAGTACTTC. This chain links TRBV5-4 with TRBJ2-5; 13 nucleotides line up with TRBD2. Germline assignment: CDR1 SGHNT and CDR2 YYREEE (reference sequence). Trimming at V came to 4 bases and at J to 4 bases, leaving 4 bases not matched to a gene. The CDR3 covers 15 residues.